The clone carrying this TCR beta chain turned up a few times. The PBMCs studied were ones that came from roughly 11 ml fresh peripheral blood. This sample stems from a study of T cells in Graves' hyperthyroidism and ophthalmopathy. Study background: At initial diagnosis, before any treatment had begun, peripheral blood was obtained.

TCR beta CDR3 regions were amplified from RNA transcripts. A first-round RT-PCR of the TCR CDR3 used the HTBI primer set. One entry per CDR3 protein results from TCRdb running MiXCR on the multiplex PCR reads. The table includes approximately 430,000 distinct CDR3 sequences, roughly 15% detected once. The CDR3 covers 15 residues. The germline V and J ends were trimmed by 1 base and 1 base, with 10 bases remaining between them. Germline V gene sequence: CDR1 SEHNR, CDR2 FQNEAQ (reference sequence). Input material: blood. The source is a man aged 18 to 30 with Graves' ophthalmopathy. This chain links TRBV7-9 with TRBJ1-2, with D hard to call. The CDR3 sequence: CASSLGWANNYGYTF. The CDR3 DNA follows: TGTGCCAGCAGCTTAGGTTGGGCCAATAACTATGGCTACACCTTC.